These 20 T cell receptor beta chains came from one sample sequenced in a study of T cell changes during pregnancy in multiple sclerosis. Clones were read by immunoSEQ multiplex PCR, and TCRdb kept only the in-frame ones, dropping some. Here the sample spans tens of thousands of clones, approximately 90% being singletons. Sequencing used CD4+ T cells from peripheral blood mononuclear cells, obtained in the second trimester of pregnancy. These receptors all come from a female donor with multiple sclerosis, enrolled in a pregnancy study.

Worth noting for this clone: An end of the junction does not agree with germline; a read error may underlie this. The genes are TRBV6-1 and TRBJ1-4; TRBD1 agrees at 7 bases. CDR1 and CDR2 from the germline V gene are MNHNS and SASEGT. The CDR3 length is 11 residues. The CDR3 region is CLTGINEKLFF. In nucleotides, the CDR3 is TGCTTGACAGGGATTAATGAAAAACTGTTTTTT.

The chain combines TRBV6-6 with TRBJ1-2; 7 bases fit TRBD1. Germline trimming cut 4 bases from V and 4 bases from J; bases unmatched to any gene: 6. From germline, CDR1 is MNHNY and CDR2 SVGAGI (reference sequence). There are 14 residues in the CDR3. CDR3 sequence: CASSSPRTGYGYTF. CDR3 nucleotide sequence: TGTGCCAGCAGTTCCCCTCGGACAGGCTATGGCTACACCTTC.

For the CDR3, the DNA is TGTGCCAGTCCGTTAAAAAGAAGGACAGGGAGCGCGGCTGAAAAACTGTTTTTT. Translated: CASPLKRRTGSAAEKLFF. The V and J genes are TRBV21-1 and TRBJ1-4; the table calls TRBD1, which could not be checked here. TRBV21-1 is designated a pseudogene. The length of the CDR3 is 18 residues.

The chain combines TRBV5-1 with TRBJ1-4; 8 nucleotides agree with TRBD1. There are 16 residues in the CDR3. With 1 base clipped from V and 5 bases from J, the junction kept 7 bases outside the gene matches. CDR1 SGHRS and CDR2 YFSETQ come from the germline V gene. The CDR3 DNA reads as TGCGCCAGCAGCTTGACCGGACAGGGAAAGAATGAAAAACTGTTTTTT. It specifies CASSLTGQGKNEKLFF.

The V and J genes are TRBV6-6 and TRBJ1-1; the D is unclear. Germline lookup yields CDR1 MNHNY and CDR2 SVGAGI (reference sequence). Trimming removed 4 bases from V and 4 bases from J, with 10 bases in between. The CDR3 spans 13 residues. The CDR3, as DNA: TGTGCCAGCAGTTCTGCACAGTCCACTGAAGCTTTCTTT. This sequence encodes CASSSAQSTEAFF.

The chain combines TRBV28 with TRBJ1-5; 9 positions agree with TRBD1. Unmatched junction bases numbered 4, after V lost 7 bases and J lost 0 bases. CDR1 and CDR2 from the germline V gene are MDHEN and SYDVKM. The CDR3 spans 15 residues. CDR3: CASTDRGNSNQPQHF. The CDR3 DNA reads as TGTGCCAGCACTGACAGGGGGAATAGCAATCAGCCCCAGCATTTT.

The V and J genes are TRBV7-3 and TRBJ2-3, with 10 bases matching TRBD2. The CDR3 has 16 amino acids. Germline V gives CDR1 SGHTA, CDR2 FQGTGA. V shed 5 bases and J 4 bases; nucleotides not matched to a gene: 9. The CDR3 is CASSPASGRASDTQYF. CDR3 nucleotides: TGTGCCAGCAGCCCGGCGAGCGGGAGGGCATCAGATACGCAGTATTTT.

The chain employs TRBV15 and TRBJ1-5, with 8 positions matching TRBD1. CDR1 is LNHNV, CDR2 YYDKDF, per germline (reference sequence). Trimming took 3 bases from V and 6 from J; bases not matched to a gene: 10. The CDR3 length is 16 residues. The CDR3 protein is CATSRPRQGWGQPQHF. The CDR3 DNA reads as TGTGCCACCAGCAGGCCACGACAGGGGTGGGGTCAGCCCCAGCATTTT.

The chain's CDR3 is CASSPSGTGSSGYTF. CDR3 DNA sequence: TGTGCCAGCAGCCCCTCCGGGACAGGGTCGTCTGGCTACACCTTC. The rearrangement uses TRBV7-9 and TRBJ1-2, with TRBD1 matching 9 bases. The V and J ends lost 5 bases and 7 bases, in that order; junction bases with no gene match: 11. Germline CDR1 and CDR2: SEHNR and FQNEAQ (reference sequence). The CDR3 length is 15 residues.

J is TRBJ1-5 and V is TRBV7-9, with D uncertain. V was trimmed by 2 bases and J by 7 bases, leaving 12 bases between them. Germline CDR1 reads SEHNR; CDR2 reads FQNEAQ (reference sequence). This CDR3 is built from 14 residues. CDR3 sequence reads: CASSLMGSGQPQHF. CDR3 sequence (DNA): TGTGCCAGCAGCTTAATGGGGTCGGGGCAGCCCCAGCATTTT.

This sequence joins TRBV6-1 and TRBJ2-7; TRBD2 agrees at 12 bases. Trimming at V came to 5 bases and at J to 1 base, leaving 3 bases not matched to a gene. The CDR3 runs 15 residues. Germline CDR1 is MNHNS and CDR2 is SASEGT. The CDR3 DNA is TGTGCCAGCAGTACACTAGCGGGGGGATCCTACGAGCAGTACTTC. Its translation is CASSTLAGGSYEQYF.

The rearrangement links TRBV30 to TRBJ1-1; D is possibly TRBD1 (6 bases). With 7 bases removed from V and 2 bases from J, the gap between germline ends came to 11 bases. The CDR3 has 12 residues. Germline CDR1 GTSNPN, CDR2 SVGIG (reference sequence). In nucleotides, the CDR3 is TGTGCCTCGAGCAGGGGAAACACTGAAGCTTTCTTT. It translates to CASSRGNTEAFF. Complete variable domain (other parts from reference TRBV30 and TRBJ1-1): SQTIHQWPATLVQPVGSPLSLECTVEGTSNPNLYWYRQAAGRGLQLLFYSVGIGQISSEVPQNLSASRPQDRQFILSSKKLLLSDSGFYLCASSRGNTEAFFGQGTRLTVV.

The chain joins TRBV11-3 to TRBJ2-1; D not certain. The length of the CDR3 is 13 residues. The V end lost 5 bases, the J end lost 6 bases, and 11 bases lay between the germline ends. From germline, CDR1 is SGHNT and CDR2 YENEEA. The CDR3 sequence: CASSNRFVNEQFF. CDR3 nucleotides: TGTGCCAGCAGCAATCGGTTCGTCAATGAGCAGTTCTTC.

The chain carries TRBV7-6 and TRBJ2-7, with 7 bases lining up with TRBD2. Trimming removed 4 bases from V and 0 bases from J; junction bases left unmatched: 3. The germline V gene encodes CDR1 SGHVS and CDR2 FNYEAQ. The CDR3 has 14 residues. CDR3 amino acids: CASSSGGSSYEQYF. The CDR3 DNA reads as TGTGCCAGCAGCTCCGGGGGGTCCTCCTACGAGCAGTACTTC. Full variable domain (outside the CDR3, taken from reference TRBV7-6 and TRBJ2-7): GAGVSQSPRYKVTKRGQDVALRCDPISGHVSLYWYRQALGQGPEFLTYFNYEAQQDKSGLPNDRFSAERPEGSISTLTIQRTEQRDSAMYRCASSSGGSSYEQYFGPGTRLTVT.

The chain links TRBV2 to TRBJ2-5, with D possibly TRBD2 on 6 matching bases. With 2 bases removed from V and 5 bases from J, the gap between germline ends came to 15 bases. There are 15 residues in the CDR3. From germline, CDR1 is SNHLY and CDR2 FYNNEI. The CDR3 sequence: CASSEQSGLLETQYF. The DNA for the CDR3 is TGTGCCAGCAGTGAACAATCGGGACTCTTGGAGACCCAGTACTTC.

The J gene is TRBJ2-5, the V gene TRBV10-3; D may be TRBD1 (8 bases). Trimming took 2 bases from V and 4 from J, leaving 11 bases between them. The CDR3 extends over 14 amino acids. From germline, CDR1 is ENHRY and CDR2 SYGVKD. DNA of the CDR3: TGTGCCATCAGTGAGACAGGGGGGGGAGAGACCCAGTACTTC. It codes for CAISETGGGETQYF.

The J gene is TRBJ1-5, the V gene TRBV19; 11 bases are a match to TRBD1. The V gene's germline CDR1 is LNHDA and CDR2 SQIVND (reference sequence). V gave up 5 bases and J gave up 6 bases; unmatched junction bases: 6. CDR3 length: 15 residues. The CDR3 sequence: CASSLRTGGVQPQHF. DNA for the CDR3: TGTGCCAGTAGTTTGCGGACAGGGGGCGTTCAGCCCCAGCATTTT.

The chain carries TRBV5-1 and TRBJ2-5; the D gene is possibly TRBD1 (6 bases). The CDR3 has 13 residues. Trimming cost V 4 bases and J 5 bases, with 12 bases left between them. From germline, CDR1 is SGHRS and CDR2 YFSETQ. CDR3 in DNA: TGCGCCAGCAGCAAAGACAGGCCGGAGACCCAGTACTTC. Translation gives CASSKDRPETQYF.

The gene calls are TRBV5-1 and TRBJ1-1, with 8 bases matching TRBD1. Germline CDR1 reads SGHRS; CDR2 reads YFSETQ. J was trimmed by 1 base and V by 2 bases; bases with no gene match: 1. CDR3 length: 14 amino acids. The CDR3, as DNA: TGCGCCAGCAGCTTCGGACAGGGGAACACTGAAGCTTTCTTT. This translates into CASSFGQGNTEAFF.

The chain joins TRBV19 to TRBJ2-2; 7 nucleotides agree with TRBD1. J was trimmed by 6 bases and V by 6 bases; bases with no gene match: 7. Germline CDR1 LNHDA, CDR2 SQIVND (reference sequence). This CDR3 comprises 14 residues. The CDR3 bases are TGTGCCAGTAGCCTCAGGACAGGCCCCGGGGAGCTGTTTTTT. Protein product: CASSLRTGPGELFF. The whole variable domain, filled in from reference TRBV19 and TRBJ2-2, reads DGGITQSPKYLFRKEGQNVTLSCEQNLNHDAMYWYRQDPGQGLRLIYYSQIVNDFQKGDIAEGYSVSREKKESFPLTVTSAQKNPTAFYLCASSLRTGPGELFFGEGSRLTVL.